A single T cell receptor (beta chain) is shown here with its context. The entry originates in a study of chemoradiotherapy in HPV16-positive cancers. Some clones are missing from TCRdb's copy, which holds only in-frame ones; the method was immunoSEQ multiplex PCR. The sample has roughly 16,000 clones, 85% to 95% seen once. V was trimmed by 4 bases and J by 9 bases, leaving 7 bases between them. The CDR3 runs 12 residues. CDR1 is MNHNY and CDR2 is SVGAGI in the germline V gene (reference sequence). The TCR originated in a human donor with HPV-associated anogenital cancer. This chain links TRBV6-6 with TRBJ1-6; D remains ambiguous. The specimen comprised blood, sampled from a patient who underwent chemoradiotherapy. The CDR3 loop is CASSSDTSPLHF. Here the CDR3 DNA reads TGTGCCAGCAGTTCGGATACTTCACCCCTCCACTTT.